This paragraph covers one TCR beta chain sequence. Its antigen is unidentified. Germline lookup yields CDR1 LNHNV and CDR2 YYDKDF (reference sequence). This CDR3 region has 12 residues. The ends were cut back, 1 base at V and 6 bases at J, with 7 bases in the middle. These data come from a study of T-cell memory formation after mild COVID-19. Study details: TCR clusters largely stayed donor specific. Broader study findings: Largely, contracting CD4+ clones fell within CM and EM, and contracting CD8+ clones within EMRA. Clones from the second wave (peaking day 37) had unconfirmed SARS-CoV-2 specificity.

One entry per CDR3 protein, called by TCRdb with MiXCR from the 5' RACE reads. The table includes about 210,000 distinct CDR3 sequences, over 9.5% detected once. The chain links TRBV15 to TRBJ2-7; tentatively, D is TRBD2 (5 bases). The receptor's source is a man aged 18 to 30 who had mild COVID-19 (a few samples of this study predate the infection). Cell type and time point are not known. The sequencing input was PBMCs or a T cell subset sorted from them (not recorded which). The CDR3 loop reads CATSRAEGEQYV. CDR3 coding DNA: TGTGCCACCAGCAGAGCCGAGGGCGAGCAGTACGTC.